This T cell receptor (beta chain) is from a study of blood T cell repertoires in COVID-19. Study in general: Spain, Italy and the United States supplied samples that represented acute and convalescent COVID-19. PBMCs, B-cell-depleted T cells, or T cells were the source of the cDNA or gDNA that made up the material.

V was clipped by 3 bases and J by 4 bases; unmatched bases: 3. Germline CDR1 is MGHDK and CDR2 is SYGVNS. This CDR3 is 13 amino acids long. Per the original data handling: Estimation of nucleated cell counts relied on the amplification of reference gene primers. Clones were sequenced by immunoSEQ multiplex PCR, and TCRdb holds only the in-frame ones, with some missing. D and trimming were read from the DNA, whereas the V and J calls and clone size are those reported in that table. Among some 400,000 clones listed, around 86% were seen once. The V gene is TRBV25-1, the J gene TRBJ2-7; TRBD1 agrees at 7 bases. The TCR originated in a human donor in a cohort sampled during active COVID-19. The sample was peripheral blood. The CDR3 DNA reads as TGTGCCAGCAGTGATGGGACAGTTTACGAGCAGTACTTC. Translating gives CASSDGTVYEQYF.